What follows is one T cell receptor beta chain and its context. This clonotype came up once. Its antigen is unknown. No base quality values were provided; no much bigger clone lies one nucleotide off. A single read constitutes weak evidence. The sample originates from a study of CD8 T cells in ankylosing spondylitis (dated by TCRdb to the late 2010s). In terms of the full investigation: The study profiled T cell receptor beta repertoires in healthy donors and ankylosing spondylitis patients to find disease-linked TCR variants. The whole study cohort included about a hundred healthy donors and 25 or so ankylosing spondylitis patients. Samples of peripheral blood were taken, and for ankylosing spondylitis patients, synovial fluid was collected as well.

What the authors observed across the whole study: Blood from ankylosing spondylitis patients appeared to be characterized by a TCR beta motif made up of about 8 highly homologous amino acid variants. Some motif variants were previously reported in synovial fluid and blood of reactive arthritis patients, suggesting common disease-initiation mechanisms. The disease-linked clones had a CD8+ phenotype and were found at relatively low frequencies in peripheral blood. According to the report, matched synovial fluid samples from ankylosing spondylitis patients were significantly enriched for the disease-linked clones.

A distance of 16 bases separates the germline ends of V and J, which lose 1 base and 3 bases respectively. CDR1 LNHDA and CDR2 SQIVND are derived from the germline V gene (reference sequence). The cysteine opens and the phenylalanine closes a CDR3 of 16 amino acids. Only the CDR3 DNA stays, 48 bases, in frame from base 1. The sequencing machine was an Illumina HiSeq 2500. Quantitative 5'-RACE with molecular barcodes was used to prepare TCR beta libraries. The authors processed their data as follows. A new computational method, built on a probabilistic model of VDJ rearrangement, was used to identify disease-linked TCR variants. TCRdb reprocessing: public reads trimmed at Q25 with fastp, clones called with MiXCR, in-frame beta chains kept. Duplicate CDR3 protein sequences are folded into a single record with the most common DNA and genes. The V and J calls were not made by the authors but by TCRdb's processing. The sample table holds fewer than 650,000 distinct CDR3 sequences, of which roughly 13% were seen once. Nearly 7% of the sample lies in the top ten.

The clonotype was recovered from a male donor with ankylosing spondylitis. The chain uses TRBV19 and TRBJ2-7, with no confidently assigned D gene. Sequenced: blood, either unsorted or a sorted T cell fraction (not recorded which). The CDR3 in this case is CASSIGGRQSVYEQYF. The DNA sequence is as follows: TGTGCCAGTAGTATAGGGGGTAGGCAGAGTGTCTACGAGCAGTACTTC. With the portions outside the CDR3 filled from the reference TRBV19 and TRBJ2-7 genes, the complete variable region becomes DGGITQSPKYLFRKEGQNVTLSCEQNLNHDAMYWYRQDPGQGLRLIYYSQIVNDFQKGDIAEGYSVSREKKESFPLTVTSAQKNPTAFYLCASSIGGRQSVYEQYFGPGTRLTVT.